Listed below are T cell receptor beta chains from one sample, sequenced in a study of blood T cells in healthy people across ages. TCRdb reanalysed the 5' RACE reads using MiXCR and keeps one entry per CDR3 protein. This sample has around 870,000 distinct CDR3 sequences, with around 28% found just once. Sample: blood. The source of these receptors is a woman over 75 in good health. CDR3s include the opening cysteine and the closing phenylalanine or tryptophan. A D gene is named only where the DNA matches it firmly. Size values are once, few and many counts, or a class for expanded clones, and some rows have none.

D	size	J	V	CDR3	DNA
TRBD1	many	TRBJ2-3	TRBV27	CASSLLWTGARADTQYF	TGTGCCAGCAGTTTATTGTGGACAGGGGCGCGGGCAGATACGCAGTATTTT
-	-	TRBJ1-6	TRBV9	CASSVEPYNSPLHF	TGTGCCAGCAGCGTAGAACCTTATAATTCACCCCTCCACTTT
-	-	TRBJ1-4	TRBV5-1	CASSRWTAEGNEKLFF	TGCGCCAGCAGCCGGTGGACGGCTGAGGGGAATGAAAAACTGTTTTTT
TRBD1	many	TRBJ2-7	TRBV6-6	CASSPGQVPPYEQYF	TGTGCCAGCAGCCCGGGACAGGTTCCTCCCTACGAGCAGTACTTC
-	-	TRBJ1-5	TRBV15	CATSSNNQPQHF	TGTGCCACCAGCAGTAACAATCAGCCCCAGCATTTT
-	many	TRBJ2-6	TRBV5-1	CASSFLGVTGANVLTF	TGCGCCAGCAGCTTCTTAGGGGTGACTGGGGCCAACGTCCTGACTTTC
-	-	TRBJ2-7	TRBV20-1	CSVPQRTTYEQYF	TGCAGTGTCCCCCAAAGGACTACCTACGAGCAGTACTTC
-	many	TRBJ2-1	TRBV12-3/TRBV12-4	CASSFENEQFF	TGTGCCAGCAGTTTTGAAAATGAGCAGTTCTTC
TRBD1	once	TRBJ1-6	TRBV20-1	CGASGQGGGSYNSPLHF	TGCGGTGCCTCAGGACAGGGAGGGGGCTCCTATAATTCACCCCTCCACTTT
TRBD1	-	TRBJ2-7	TRBV18	CASSPRGQYSYEQYF	TGTGCCAGCTCGCCCAGGGGGCAATATTCATACGAGCAGTACTTC
TRBD2	many	TRBJ2-5	TRBV12-3/TRBV12-4	CASSLALGTSGEKTQYF	TGTGCCAGCAGTTTAGCGCTCGGGACTAGCGGGGAAAAGACCCAGTACTTC
-	many	TRBJ2-7	TRBV7-2	CASSLGSAGTFYEQYF	TGTGCCAGCAGCTTAGGGTCGGCAGGGACGTTTTACGAGCAGTACTTC
-	-	TRBJ2-1	TRBV11-2	CASSFDQLQRF	TGTGCCAGCAGCTTTGATCAGCTCCAGCGCTTC
-	-	TRBJ1-2	TRBV5-1	CASSPQERVGYTF	TGCGCCAGCAGCCCACAGGAAAGGGTTGGCTACACCTTC
TRBD2	many	TRBJ2-1	TRBV6-2/TRBV6-3	CASSYGLATEQFF	TGTGCCAGCAGTTACGGACTAGCTACTGAGCAGTTCTTC
-	many	TRBJ2-7	TRBV18	CASSPPGRLYEQYF	TGTGCCAGCTCACCACCGGGACGGCTCTACGAGCAGTACTTC
TRBD2	-	TRBJ2-1	TRBV12-3/TRBV12-4	CASSLEIPSGTYNEQFF	TGTGCCAGCAGTTTAGAAATCCCTAGCGGGACTTACAATGAGCAGTTCTTC
TRBD1	-	TRBJ1-5	TRBV6-2/TRBV6-3	CASSSGQGRWWSNQPQHF	TGTGCCAGCAGTTCGGGACAGGGGAGATGGTGGAGCAATCAGCCCCAGCATTTT
TRBD1	many	TRBJ2-1	TRBV6-2/TRBV6-3	CASSIQGDFSYNEQFF	TGTGCCAGCAGCATACAGGGGGATTTCTCCTACAATGAGCAGTTCTTC
TRBD2	-	TRBJ2-1	TRBV7-2	CVSSLGLDSYNEQFF	TGTGTCAGCAGCCTGGGACTAGACTCCTACAATGAGCAGTTCTTC
-	many	TRBJ2-5	TRBV6-1	CASMGTPQETQYF	TGTGCCAGCATGGGGACACCGCAAGAGACCCAGTACTTC
TRBD1	-	TRBJ1-4	TRBV5-1	CASGGQGSEKLFF	TGCGCCAGCGGGGGACAGGGAAGCGAAAAACTGTTTTTT
-	once	TRBJ2-3	TRBV7-2	CASSLSRVAVTDTQYF	TGTGCCAGCAGCTTGAGCAGGGTGGCGGTCACAGATACGCAGTATTTT
TRBD1	few	TRBJ1-2	TRBV5-1	CASAPGGNYGYTF	TGCGCCAGCGCACCAGGGGGAAATTATGGCTACACCTTC
-	-	TRBJ2-3	TRBV18	CASYQADTQYF	TGTGCCAGCTATCAAGCAGATACGCAGTATTTT
-	many	TRBJ2-7	TRBV29-1	CSVRLNYEQYF	TGCAGCGTCCGACTCAACTACGAGCAGTACTTC
TRBD1	many	TRBJ2-7	TRBV4-1	CASSQGQGKTYEQYF	TGCGCCAGCAGCCAAGGACAGGGGAAAACCTACGAGCAGTACTTC
TRBD1	many	TRBJ2-5	TRBV6-5	CASRKQGAKETQYF	TGTGCCAGCAGGAAACAGGGGGCTAAGGAGACCCAGTACTTC
-	many	TRBJ1-2	TRBV7-2	CASSPSALADYGYTF	TGTGCCAGCAGCCCCTCTGCTTTGGCTGACTATGGCTACACCTTC
-	few	TRBJ1-2	TRBV19	CATDDPGNYGYTF	TGTGCCACCGACGATCCGGGTAACTATGGCTACACCTTC
TRBD1	-	TRBJ2-1	TRBV4-2	CASSQGDREQNEQFF	TGTGCCAGCAGCCAAGGAGACAGGGAACAGAATGAGCAGTTCTTC
-	-	TRBJ2-5	TRBV19	CASSPDRLRKYF	TGTGCCAGTAGTCCTGACCGGCTACGAAAGTACTTC
-	few	TRBJ2-2	TRBV5-1	CASSYAAGNTGELFF	TGCGCCAGCAGCTACGCAGCGGGTAACACCGGGGAGCTGTTTTTT
-	-	TRBJ2-7	TRBV20-1	CSARVLDSYEQYF	TGCAGTGCTAGAGTCCTCGATTCCTACGAGCAGTACTTC
-	many	TRBJ2-5	TRBV27	CASSFRGTKRETQYF	TGTGCCAGCAGTTTTAGAGGGACGAAGAGGGAGACCCAGTACTTC
-	-	TRBJ2-7	TRBV5-1	CASGTGLTNEQYF	TGCGCCAGCGGCACGGGCCTTACCAACGAGCAGTACTTC
-	-	TRBJ2-3	TRBV6-2/TRBV6-3	CASSYPIEGVFTDTQYF	TGTGCCAGCAGTTACCCTATCGAGGGGGTTTTCACAGATACGCAGTATTTT
-	many	TRBJ2-4	TRBV6-2/TRBV6-3	CASSYSRSEGYRKAKNIQYF	TGTGCCAGCAGTTACTCCCGCAGCGAAGGTTATCGTAAGGCCAAAAACATTCAGTACTTC
-	many	TRBJ2-1	TRBV4-3	CASSQDLTGRDEQFF	TGCGCCAGCAGCCAAGATCTAACAGGGCGGGATGAGCAGTTCTTC
TRBD1	-	TRBJ2-7	TRBV30	CAWSKPGQGSYEQYF	TGTGCCTGGAGCAAACCGGGACAGGGGTCCTACGAGCAGTACTTC
-	few	TRBJ1-1	TRBV30	CAWNRGGLSEAFF	TGTGCCTGGAATAGAGGCGGACTGAGTGAAGCTTTCTTT
-	few	TRBJ2-1	TRBV24-1	CATSPGGHGDNEQFF	TGTGCCACCAGCCCCGGGGGCCACGGGGACAATGAGCAGTTCTTC
TRBD2	-	TRBJ2-3	TRBV7-2	CASSLTWRAGGSTDTQYF	TGTGCCAGCAGCTTAACATGGCGAGCGGGGGGGAGTACAGATACGCAGTATTTT
-	-	TRBJ2-4	TRBV12-3/TRBV12-4	CACSFSLWEQYF	TGTGCCTGCAGTTTCTCCCTTTGGGAGCAGTACTTC
TRBD1	-	TRBJ2-1	TRBV18	CASSPQRQNRGDEQFF	TGTGCCAGCTCACCGCAACGACAAAACAGGGGGGATGAGCAGTTCTTC
-	many	TRBJ2-3	TRBV7-8	CASSFSWGTRSTDTQYF	TGTGCCAGCAGCTTTTCGTGGGGGACAAGAAGCACAGATACGCAGTATTTT
-	once	TRBJ2-3	TRBV12-3/TRBV12-4	CASSFIPVRGTADTQYF	TGTGCCAGCAGTTTTATTCCGGTGCGGGGAACCGCAGATACGCAGTATTTT
-	-	TRBJ2-5	TRBV20-1	CSARDAGPGLQETQYF	TGCAGTGCTAGAGATGCGGGGCCCGGATTACAAGAGACCCAGTACTTC
-	few	TRBJ1-1	TRBV5-1	CASSLLGSTEAFF	TGCGCCAGCAGCTTGCTGGGTTCGACTGAAGCTTTCTTT
-	-	TRBJ1-2	TRBV11-2	CASSLEGLRTANYGYTF	TGTGCCAGCAGCTTAGAGGGGCTTAGGACAGCTAACTATGGCTACACCTTC
TRBD2	many	TRBJ2-1	TRBV20-1	CSASAGLAGLGQFF	TGCAGTGCTAGTGCGGGACTAGCGGGCCTCGGGCAGTTCTTC
-	few	TRBJ2-2	TRBV4-2	CASSPTLGDTGELFF	TGTGCCAGCAGCCCCACTTTAGGTGACACCGGGGAGCTGTTTTTT
-	-	TRBJ1-2	TRBV2	CASSESRLPGFDGYTF	TGTGCCAGCAGTGAGAGTCGCCTGCCAGGGTTCGATGGCTACACCTTC